This T cell receptor (beta chain) was sequenced for a study of patients and donors after allogeneic stem cell transplantation. The CDR3 loop spans 17 amino acids. Per germline, CDR1 SGHTA and CDR2 FQGNSA. Deletions cut 0 bases from V and 0 bases from J, with 12 bases between. TCRdb processed the RT-PCR reads anew with MiXCR; each CDR3 protein has one entry. The sample carries about a million distinct CDR3 sequences, under 20% recorded once. This clonotype was obtained from a human donor who was either an allogeneic HSCT recipient or a stem cell or donor lymphocyte infusion donor (not recorded which). It is not recorded whose cells these are; they may come from a transplant donor. Sequenced sample: blood, either unsorted or a sorted T cell fraction (not recorded which). The chain has TRBV7-2 and TRBJ2-1; the D gene is possibly TRBD2 (6 bases). CDR3 nucleotides: TGTGCCAGCAGCTTAGCGCCCCGGGGGAGCTCCTACAATGAGCAGTTCTTC. Translation: CASSLAPRGSSYNEQFF.